This T cell receptor beta chain was documented in a study of post-analysis software for immune sequencing data. cDNA libraries of TCR beta carried unique molecular identifiers. TCRdb passed the PCR reads through MiXCR, listing each CDR3 protein once. The table shows roughly 600,000 distinct CDR3 sequences, with around 47% occurring only once. Points from the study as a whole: There were a handful of TRBV segments more frequent in patients than controls, and TRBV5-6, TRBV5-1 and TRBV20-1 were among them. Among multiple sclerosis patients, normalized Chao1 diversity was significantly below that of controls.

This CDR3 has 14 residues. Trimming shortened V by 5 bases and J by 3 bases, and 13 bases separated the two germline ends. As concerns this clonotype: Its antigen is not known.

The clonotype originates from a girl aged 5-17 years with multiple sclerosis. The V call is TRBV12-3 or TRBV12-4, the J call TRBJ1-2; D may be TRBD1 (5 bases). Sequences were obtained from blood. CDR3 residues: CASSPGGSYYGYTF. CDR3 sequence (DNA): TGTGCCAGCAGTCCCGGGGGGTCATACTATGGCTACACCTTC.